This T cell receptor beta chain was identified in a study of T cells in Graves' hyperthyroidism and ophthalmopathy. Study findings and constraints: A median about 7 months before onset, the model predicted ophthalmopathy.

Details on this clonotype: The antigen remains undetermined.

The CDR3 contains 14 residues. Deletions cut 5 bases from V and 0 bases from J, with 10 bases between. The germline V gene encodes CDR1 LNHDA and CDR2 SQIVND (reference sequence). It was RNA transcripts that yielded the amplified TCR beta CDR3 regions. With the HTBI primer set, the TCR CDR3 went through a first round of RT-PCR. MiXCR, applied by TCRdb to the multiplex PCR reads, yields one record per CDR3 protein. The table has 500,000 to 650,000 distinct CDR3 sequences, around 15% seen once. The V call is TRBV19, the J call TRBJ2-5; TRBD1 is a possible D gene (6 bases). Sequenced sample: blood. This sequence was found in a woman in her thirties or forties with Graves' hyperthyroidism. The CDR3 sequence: CASSPHRDQETQYF. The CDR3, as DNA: TGTGCCAGTAGTCCTCACAGGGACCAAGAGACCCAGTACTTC.